This T cell receptor beta chain stems from a study of regulatory T cells in long-lasting Graves disease. Arm-PCR of CDR3 regions and iRepertoire HTBI primers were used to build TCR beta libraries. TCRdb ran MiXCR on the multiplex PCR reads and lists one entry per CDR3 protein. The table shows roughly 440,000 distinct CDR3 sequences, with roughly 17% occurring only once. The time point was: newly diagnosed GD, antithyroid drugs for less than 3 months. Construction of the TCR library relied on RNA isolated from PBMCs. The length of the CDR3 is 16 residues. V was shortened by 2 bases and J by 2 bases, with 14 bases between the two germline ends. Germline V gene data show CDR1 as MNHEY and CDR2 as SMNVEV (reference sequence). This clonotype was detected many times. This same sample was also taken into another study, of T cells in Graves' hyperthyroidism and ophthalmopathy. That work contributes: Graves' hyperthyroidism is called stable when ophthalmopathy does not progress within 18 months.

This chain uses TRBV27 with TRBJ2-3; D not resolved. The receptor's source is a woman under 30 with Graves disease. Sample: peripheral blood mononuclear cells (PBMCs), taken at new diagnosis, from a patient treated with antithyroid drugs. CDR3 sequence reads: CASSLMAELDTDTQYF. The CDR3, as DNA: TGTGCCAGCAGTTTAATGGCGGAGTTGGACACAGATACGCAGTATTTT.